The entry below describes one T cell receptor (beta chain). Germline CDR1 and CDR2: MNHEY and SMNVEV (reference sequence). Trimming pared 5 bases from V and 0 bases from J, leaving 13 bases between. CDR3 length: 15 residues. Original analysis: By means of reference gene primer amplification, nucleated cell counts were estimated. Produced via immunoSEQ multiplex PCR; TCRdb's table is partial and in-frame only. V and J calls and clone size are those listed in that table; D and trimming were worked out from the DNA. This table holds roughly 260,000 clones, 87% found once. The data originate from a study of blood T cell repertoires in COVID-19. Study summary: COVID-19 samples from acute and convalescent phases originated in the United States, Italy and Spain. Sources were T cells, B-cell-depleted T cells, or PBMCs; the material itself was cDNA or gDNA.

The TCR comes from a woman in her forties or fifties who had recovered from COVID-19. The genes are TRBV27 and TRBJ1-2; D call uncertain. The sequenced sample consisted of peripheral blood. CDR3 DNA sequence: TGTGCCAGCAGTCAAAAGTCACAAGCTAACTATGGCTACACCTTC. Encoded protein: CASSQKSQANYGYTF.